One and the same sample provided the 26 T cell receptor beta chains below, sequenced in a study of blood T cell repertoires in COVID-19. This table comes from immunoSEQ multiplex PCR, and its TCRdb copy is limited to in-frame clones, with some not included. The table records roughly 410,000 clones, 70% to 90% of them present only once. Sequenced: peripheral blood. The receptors come from a woman between 40 and 50 years old with COVID-19, enrolled during active disease.

The chain recombines TRBV28 with TRBJ2-2, with D unresolved. This CDR3 spans 13 amino acids. CDR1 and CDR2 (germline): MDHEN, SYDVKM. The V end lost 6 bases, the J end lost 6 bases, and 11 bases lay between the germline ends. The CDR3 coding sequence is TGTGCCAGCAGCTCCAGGTTGCCCGGGGAGCTGTTTTTT. It codes for CASSSRLPGELFF.

V is TRBV27 and J is TRBJ1-6; TRBD1 might be the D (5 bases). The V end was cut by 6 bases, the J end by 9 bases, with 12 bases between. The CDR3 contains 13 residues. Germline CDR1 is MNHEY and CDR2 is SMNVEV (reference sequence). The CDR3 protein is CASSPGSGSPLHF. CDR3 nucleotides: TGTGCCAGCAGCCCAGGGTCGGGTTCACCCCTCCACTTT.

This chain uses TRBV5-1 with TRBJ2-3, with D unresolved. This CDR3 is 16 amino acids long. The V end lost 0 bases, the J end lost 2 bases, and 13 bases lay between the germline ends. CDR1 and CDR2 from the germline V gene are SGHRS and YFSETQ. CDR3 DNA sequence: TGCGCCAGCAGCTTGGCAGTGACATCCAACACAGATACGCAGTATTTT. Translating gives CASSLAVTSNTDTQYF.

The rearrangement uses TRBV14 and TRBJ1-1; 7 bases align to TRBD1. J was trimmed by 5 bases and V by 1 base; bases with no gene match: 7. This CDR3 spans 15 amino acids. Germline loops: CDR1 SGHDN, CDR2 FVKESK. The chain's CDR3 is CASSQVQGLGTEAFF. The CDR3, as DNA: TGTGCCAGCAGCCAAGTACAGGGGCTGGGGACTGAAGCTTTCTTT. The full variable domain, its missing parts supplied by reference TRBV14 and TRBJ1-1, is EAGVTQFPSHSVIEKGQTVTLRCDPISGHDNLYWYRRVMGKEIKFLLHFVKESKQDESGMPNNRFLAERTGGTYSTLKVQPAELEDSGVYFCASSQVQGLGTEAFFGQGTRLTVV.

This rearrangement joins TRBV15 to TRBJ2-1, with a tentative D call TRBD2 (5 bases). Germline CDR1 is LNHNV and CDR2 is YYDKDF (reference sequence). The CDR3 is 14 amino acids. V lost 0 bases to trimming and J lost 9 bases, with 12 bases between them. The CDR3, as DNA: TGTGCCACCAGCAGAGATCCCCGAGGAGGTGAGCAGTTCTTC. Protein: CATSRDPRGGEQFF. Full variable domain (rest looked up from reference TRBV15 and TRBJ2-1): DAMVIQNPRYQVTQFGKPVTLSCSQTLNHNVMYWYQQKSSQAPKLLFHYYDKDFNNEADTPDNFQSRRPNTSFCFLDIRSPGLGDTAMYLCATSRDPRGGEQFFGPGTRLTVL.

This chain links TRBV28 with TRBJ1-2; 9 bases are shared with TRBD1. The V and J ends lost 2 bases and 5 bases, in that order; junction bases with no gene match: 9. Germline loops: CDR1 MDHEN, CDR2 SYDVKM. This CDR3 is 16 amino acids long. CDR3 sequence (DNA): TGTGCCAGCAGTTTAACCAACAGGGGGCAAAGTTATGGCTACACCTTC. As protein: CASSLTNRGQSYGYTF.

The chain joins TRBV27 to TRBJ2-2; 10 bases are shared with TRBD2. Unmatched junction bases numbered 4, after V lost 6 bases and J lost 0 bases. The CDR3 is made up of 16 amino acids. Germline-derived CDR1 and CDR2 are MNHEY and SMNVEV (reference sequence). The CDR3 nucleotides read TGTGCCAGCAGAGGACTAGCGGCAGCGAACACCGGGGAGCTGTTTTTT. The encoded protein is CASRGLAAANTGELFF.

The rearrangement joins TRBV30 to TRBJ2-3, with D unresolved. CDR3 length: 11 amino acids. Trimming stripped 4 bases from V and 0 bases from J, with 2 bases between. Per germline, CDR1 GTSNPN and CDR2 SVGIG (reference sequence). The CDR3 nucleotides read TGTGCCTGGACGAGCACAGATACGCAGTATTTT. Protein: CAWTSTDTQYF.

The chain employs TRBV28 and TRBJ1-5; 8 bases map to TRBD1. This CDR3 region has 16 residues. CDR1 MDHEN and CDR2 SYDVKM come from the germline V gene. The trim removed 6 bases at V and 0 bases at J, leaving 7 bases unmatched. The CDR3 DNA reads as TGTGCCAGCAGAGAAGGACAGGGTCCTAGCAATCAGCCCCAGCATTTT. This sequence encodes CASREGQGPSNQPQHF.

A few counts support this clone. This chain connects TRBV4-1 to TRBJ1-2; perhaps TRBD1 as D (6 bases). The CDR3 contains 17 residues. The germline gives CDR1 MGHRA, CDR2 YSYEKL. V was trimmed by 2 bases and J by 6 bases, leaving 22 bases between them. The CDR3 loop reads CASSQFLAGAIFHGYTF. CDR3 bases: TGCGCCAGCAGCCAATTTTTGGCAGGGGCGATTTTCCATGGCTACACCTTC.

The CDR3 DNA reads TGTGCCAGTAGTTTCGGTGCTAACTATGGCTACACCTTC. Amino acid sequence: CASSFGANYGYTF. This sequence joins TRBV19 and TRBJ1-2; unclear D gene. This CDR3 comprises 13 residues. Germline V gives CDR1 LNHDA, CDR2 SQIVND (reference sequence). V was cut by 5 bases and J by 0 bases, with 7 bases left in between.

The CDR3 reads CASSSGGWPQHF. The CDR3 DNA is TGTGCCAGCAGTTCCGGCGGGTGGCCCCAGCATTTT. V usage is TRBV27 and J usage is TRBJ1-5; D unclear. The V end lost 4 bases, the J end lost 9 bases, and 10 bases lay between the germline ends. The germline CDR1 and CDR2 sequences are MNHEY and SMNVEV (reference sequence). The CDR3 loop spans 12 amino acids.

This clone was counted at least ten times. The chain employs TRBV14 and TRBJ1-2; D not resolved. CDR3 length: 13 residues. Germline assignment: CDR1 SGHDN and CDR2 FVKESK. Trimming stripped 5 bases from V and 1 base from J, with 8 bases between. The CDR3 sequence: CASSEQFNYGYTF. CDR3 sequence (DNA): TGTGCCAGCAGCGAACAGTTTAACTATGGCTACACCTTC. Based on the CDR3 plus reference TRBV14 and TRBJ1-2, the full variable domain is EAGVTQFPSHSVIEKGQTVTLRCDPISGHDNLYWYRRVMGKEIKFLLHFVKESKQDESGMPNNRFLAERTGGTYSTLKVQPAELEDSGVYFCASSEQFNYGYTFGSGTRLTVV.

The chain recombines TRBV6-5 with TRBJ2-7; weak D call: TRBD1 (5 bases). Trimming shortened V by 6 bases and J by 2 bases, and 8 bases separated the two germline ends. This CDR3 is 12 amino acids long. CDR1 MNHEY and CDR2 SVGAGI come from the germline V gene. This CDR3 reads CASRTDTYEQYF. CDR3 sequence (DNA): TGTGCCAGCAGGACAGATACCTACGAGCAGTACTTC.

V is TRBV11-3 and J is TRBJ2-2, with a tentative D call TRBD1 (6 bases). The CDR3 contains 17 residues. Germline CDR1 is SGHNT and CDR2 is YENEEA. Trimming left V 0 bases short and J 6 bases short, with 17 bases between. The CDR3 spells CASSLELSQGYAGELFF. The CDR3 DNA follows: TGTGCCAGCAGCTTAGAGTTATCACAGGGTTACGCCGGGGAGCTGTTTTTT.

The V call is TRBV28, the J call TRBJ1-4, with 8 bases fitting TRBD1. CDR3 size: 14 residues. Looked up from germline, CDR1 is MDHEN and CDR2 is SYDVKM. With 7 bases clipped from V and 8 bases from J, the junction kept 9 bases outside the gene matches. CDR3 loop: CASTTGTGNEKLFF. The CDR3 coding sequence is TGTGCCAGCACTACCGGGACAGGTAACGAAAAACTGTTTTTT.

V and J are TRBV9 and TRBJ2-7; 11 bases map to TRBD2. The CDR3 runs to 15 residues. V shed 2 bases, J shed 1 base, and the junction held 2 bases outside the gene matches. The germline V gene encodes CDR1 SGDLS and CDR2 YYNGEE. The CDR3: CASSVTSGASYEQYF. CDR3 nucleotides: TGTGCCAGCAGCGTGACTAGCGGGGCTTCCTACGAGCAGTACTTC.

V is TRBV19 and J is TRBJ2-7; D perhaps matches TRBD1 (6 bases). Germline V gives CDR1 LNHDA, CDR2 SQIVND (reference sequence). CDR3 size: 13 residues. The ends were cut back, 5 bases at V and 5 bases at J, with 13 bases in the middle. The CDR3 region has the DNA TGTGCCAGTAGTCGGGGACACGCTAACGAGCAGTACTTC. Its translation is CASSRGHANEQYF. The full variable domain, completed using reference TRBV19 and TRBJ2-7, is DGGITQSPKYLFRKEGQNVTLSCEQNLNHDAMYWYRQDPGQGLRLIYYSQIVNDFQKGDIAEGYSVSREKKESFPLTVTSAQKNPTAFYLCASSRGHANEQYFGPGTRLTVT.

There are a few counts of this clone. V is TRBV9 and J is TRBJ1-1; no clear D gene. V lost 4 bases and J lost 1, with 8 bases in between. Per germline, CDR1 SGDLS and CDR2 YYNGEE. This CDR3 comprises 13 residues. This chain's CDR3 is CASSFGQNTEAFF. For the CDR3, the DNA is TGTGCCAGCAGCTTCGGTCAGAACACTGAAGCTTTCTTT.

The genes are TRBV19 and TRBJ1-1; D is unclear. V was clipped by 8 bases and J by 2 bases, with 9 bases between them. The CDR3 contains 12 residues. Germline assignment: CDR1 LNHDA and CDR2 SQIVND (reference sequence). The CDR3 DNA is TGTGCCAGTCTACAGCCTAACACTGAAGCTTTCTTT. As protein: CASLQPNTEAFF.

V is TRBV2 and J is TRBJ2-7; 8 nucleotides align to TRBD1. The germline V gene encodes CDR1 SNHLY and CDR2 FYNNEI. The CDR3 length is 13 residues. CDR3 amino acids: CAFQGASFHGQYF. The CDR3 DNA reads TGTGCATTTCAGGGGGCCTCCTTTCATGGGCAGTACTTC.

The chain recombines TRBV12-5 with TRBJ2-3, with TRBD2 matching 13 bases. V shed 5 bases and J 3 bases; nucleotides not matched to a gene: 2. The germline V gene has CDR1 LGHNT and CDR2 FRNRAP. The CDR3 has 15 amino acids. DNA for the CDR3: TGTGCTAGTGGTAGGGGACTAGCGGGAACAGATACGCAGTATTTT. It codes for CASGRGLAGTDTQYF.

CDR3 DNA: TGTGCCAGCAGGCGGGACAGCACTCTTCTCTATGGCTACACCTTC. Its translation: CASRRDSTLLYGYTF. The chain employs TRBV7-2 and TRBJ1-2, with 7 bases identical to TRBD1. CDR1 is SGHTA and CDR2 is FQGNSA in the germline V gene. The length of the CDR3 is 15 residues. Trimming cost V 6 bases and J 4 bases; bases outside gene matches: 11.

DNA for the CDR3: TGTGCCAGCAGTTGGTCCGGGACAGGGGCCTTCAATCAGCCCCAGCATTTT. Protein product: CASSWSGTGAFNQPQHF. This sequence joins TRBV6-2 or TRBV6-3 and TRBJ1-5; 10 positions agree with TRBD1. Germline values: CDR1 MNHEY, CDR2 SVGEGT. The CDR3 runs to 17 residues. V gave up 4 bases and J gave up 3 bases; unmatched junction bases: 9.

V is TRBV7-9 and J is TRBJ2-1, with 8 bases lining up with TRBD1. The CDR3 covers 15 residues. CDR1 is SEHNR, CDR2 FQNEAQ, per germline (reference sequence). V lost 5 bases to trimming and J lost 2 bases; unmatched junction nucleotides: 5. The CDR3 nucleotides read TGTGCCAGCAGCCCCAGGACAGGGACCTACAATGAGCAGTTCTTC. Amino acids: CASSPRTGTYNEQFF.

The chain has TRBV19 and TRBJ1-6; D is uncertain. The CDR3 runs to 15 residues. Germline assignment: CDR1 LNHDA and CDR2 SQIVND (reference sequence). V lost 5 bases and J lost 9, with 17 bases in between. The CDR3 loop is CASSLSGSLLSPLHF. CDR3 in DNA: TGTGCCAGTAGTCTGTCCGGGTCACTTCTTTCACCCCTCCACTTT.